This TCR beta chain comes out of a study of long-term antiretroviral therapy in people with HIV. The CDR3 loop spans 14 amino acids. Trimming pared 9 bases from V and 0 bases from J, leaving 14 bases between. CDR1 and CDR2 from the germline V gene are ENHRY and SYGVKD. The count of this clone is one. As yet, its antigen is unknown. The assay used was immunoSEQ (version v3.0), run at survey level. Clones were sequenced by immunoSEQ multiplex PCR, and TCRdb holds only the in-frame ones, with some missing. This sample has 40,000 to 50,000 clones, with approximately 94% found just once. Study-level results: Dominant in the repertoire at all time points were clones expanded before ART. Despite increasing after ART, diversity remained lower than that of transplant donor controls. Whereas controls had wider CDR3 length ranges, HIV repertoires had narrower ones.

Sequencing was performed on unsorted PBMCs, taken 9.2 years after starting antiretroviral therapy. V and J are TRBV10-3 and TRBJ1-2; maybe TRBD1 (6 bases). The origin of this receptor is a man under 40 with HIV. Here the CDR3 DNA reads TGTGCCATTGGGGGGGACACGGCTAACTATGGCTACACCTTC. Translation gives CAIGGDTANYGYTF.